Sequencing of this T cell receptor beta chain was carried out in a study of blood T cell repertoires in COVID-19. TCRdb's table, derived via immunoSEQ multiplex PCR, lists solely in-frame clones and lacks some. In the table there are fewer than 300,000 clones, approximately 85% of which are singletons. Per the germline V gene, CDR1 is SEHNR and CDR2 is FQNEAQ (reference sequence). This CDR3 region has 16 residues. The ends were cut back, 5 bases at V and 8 bases at J, with 22 bases in the middle. It was during active infection that Seattle patients were enrolled and then longitudinally followed. The sequenced sample was peripheral blood. This receptor was obtained from a human donor with COVID-19, enrolled during active disease. The donor label of this sample is uncertain. The chain is built from TRBV7-9 and TRBJ2-1; the D is unclear. This CDR3 is CASSPLAAPSEYEQFF. The DNA of the CDR3 is TGTGCCAGCAGCCCCCTGGCAGCCCCGTCGGAGTATGAGCAGTTCTTC.